The entry below gives a single T cell receptor beta chain sequence along with its context. Germline trimming cut 3 bases from V and 7 bases from J; bases unmatched to any gene: 10. This CDR3 spans 16 amino acids. Germline CDR1 is SGHKS and CDR2 is YYEKEE (reference sequence). These data belong to a study of blood T cell repertoires in COVID-19. The overall study: The United States, Italy and Spain were the sources of the acute and convalescent COVID-19 samples. T cells, B-cell-depleted T cells, or PBMCs provided the cDNA or gDNA that served as material.

Seattle patient enrollment occurred during active infection, with longitudinal follow-up thereafter. Authors' processing steps: Estimates of nucleated cell counts were drawn from the amplification of reference gene primers. The repertoire was sequenced with immunoSEQ multiplex PCR; TCRdb's copy has only in-frame clones and lacks some. The V and J calls and the clone size are those of that table, but D and trimming were determined from the DNA. The sample contains about 240,000 clones, roughly 79% of which appear only once. The sample consisted of peripheral blood. This TCR was sampled from a woman older than 75 with COVID-19, enrolled during active disease. V gene TRBV5-5 combines with J gene TRBJ1-6, with 7 bases identical to TRBD1. CDR3 nucleotides: TGTGCCAGCAGCTCACAACAGGGGTTAAGAAATTCACCCCTCCACTTT. Protein product: CASSSQQGLRNSPLHF.